These 16 T cell receptor beta chains were all obtained from the same sample, sequenced in a study of T-cell memory formation after mild COVID-19. MiXCR, run by TCRdb on the 5' RACE reads, gives a single entry per CDR3 protein. The sample carries around 200,000 distinct CDR3 sequences, roughly 17% recorded once. The specimen sequenced was PBMCs or a T cell subset sorted from them (not recorded which). The receptors originated from an adult woman who had mild COVID-19 (a few samples of this study predate the infection). Cell type and time point are not known.

This clonotype was detected only a few times. CDR3 nucleotide sequence: TGTGCCAGCTCACCAGTAACGGGCATGAACACCGGGGAGCTGTTTTTT. This encodes CASSPVTGMNTGELFF. The genes are TRBV18 and TRBJ2-2; D unclear. The CDR3 is made up of 16 amino acids. CDR1 is KGHSH and CDR2 is LQKENI in the germline V gene. Trimming pared 2 bases from V and 1 base from J, leaving 11 bases between. Full variable domain (outside the CDR3, taken from reference TRBV18 and TRBJ2-2): NAGVMQNPRHLVRRRGQEARLRCSPMKGHSHVYWYRQLPEEGLKFMVYLQKENIIDESGMPKERFSAEFPKEGPSILRIQQVVRGDSAAYFCASSPVTGMNTGELFFGEGSRLTVL.

V gene TRBV12-3 or TRBV12-4 combines with J gene TRBJ2-3; 11 nucleotides match TRBD2. V lost 4 bases and J lost 13; bases outside the gene matches: 4. CDR3 size: 12 residues. CDR3 sequence reads: CASSSSGGKEYF. CDR3 nucleotides: TGTGCCAGCAGTTCTAGCGGGGGGAAGGAGTATTTT.

In this sample, this clonotype turned up a few times. DNA of the CDR3: TGTGCCTGGAACCAGGGGGCGGATTATGGCTACACCTTC. Protein sequence: CAWNQGADYGYTF. V gene TRBV30 combines with J gene TRBJ1-2; TRBD1 matches 8 bases. V was clipped by 4 bases and J by 5 bases; unmatched bases: 6. Per germline, CDR1 GTSNPN and CDR2 SVGIG (reference sequence). CDR3 length: 13 amino acids.

V usage is TRBV18 and J usage is TRBJ1-5; D remains unclear. This CDR3 is built from 21 residues. Trimming pared 2 bases from V and 0 bases from J, leaving 26 bases between. The germline gives CDR1 KGHSH, CDR2 LQKENI. The DNA of the CDR3 is TGTGCCAGCTCACCAAGATCGGTACATCTGTCGTATAAGGATAGCAATCAGCCCCAGCATTTT. Its translation: CASSPRSVHLSYKDSNQPQHF.

This clonotype was observed many times. The chain joins TRBV3-1 to TRBJ1-2; tentative D call: TRBD1 (5 bases). CDR3 length: 13 residues. V was clipped by 4 bases and J by 3 bases, with 9 bases between them. Germline lookup yields CDR1 LGHDT and CDR2 YNNKEL (reference sequence). The CDR3 reads CASSRGGDYGYTF. The CDR3 DNA reads as TGTGCCAGCAGCCGCGGGGGTGACTATGGCTACACCTTC.

This chain joins TRBV5-1 and TRBJ1-1; a weak D match, TRBD1 (5 bases). V shed 3 bases and J shed 4 bases, with 16 bases lying between them. The germline CDR1 and CDR2 sequences are SGHRS and YFSETQ. The CDR3 has 15 residues. The CDR3 coding sequence is TGCGCCAGCAGCTCCGGTACGGGGGTTTCCACTGAAGCTTTCTTT. It translates to CASSSGTGVSTEAFF.

The gene calls are TRBV21-1 and TRBJ1-2. TRBV21-1 is designated a pseudogene. The CDR3 totals 16 residues. CDR3 in amino acids: CASSKKFEEANYGYTF. CDR3 coding DNA: TGTGCCAGCAGCAAAAAGTTTGAGGAAGCTAACTATGGCTACACCTTC.

The chain recombines TRBV7-2 with TRBJ2-3; 11 nucleotides match TRBD2. The CDR3 is made up of 19 amino acids. The V gene's germline CDR1 is SGHTA and CDR2 FQGNSA. With V trimmed by 4 bases and J by 0 bases, 12 bases remained unmatched. The CDR3 nucleotides are TGTGCCAGCAGCTCCACTAGCGGGAGCCTTGAAGGGAGCACAGATACGCAGTATTTT. It specifies CASSSTSGSLEGSTDTQYF.

J is TRBJ2-7 and V is TRBV20-1, with D perhaps being TRBD1 or TRBD2 (5 bases each). CDR1 and CDR2 from the germline V gene are DFQATT and SNEGSKA (reference sequence). V lost 3 bases and J 0 bases, leaving 21 bases between the germline ends. This CDR3 is built from 17 residues. The CDR3 DNA reads TGCAGTGCTAGCCCTCACAGGTCGGGGCCCCCCTCCTACGAGCAGTACTTC. Amino acid sequence: CSASPHRSGPPSYEQYF.

The rearrangement joins TRBV7-9 to TRBJ2-7; D not certain. CDR3 length equals 17 residues. Germline assignment: CDR1 SEHNR and CDR2 FQNEAQ (reference sequence). V lost 7 bases and J lost 3, with 25 bases in between. The CDR3 sequence: CASNHFRCQVQFYEQYF. CDR3 DNA: TGTGCCAGCAACCACTTCCGCTGTCAAGTCCAGTTCTACGAGCAGTACTTC.

This clonotype has more than one count but fewer than ten. V is TRBV5-4 and J is TRBJ2-7; D is perhaps TRBD1 (6 bases). This CDR3 is built from 12 residues. Germline V lookup: CDR1 SGHNT, CDR2 YYREEE (reference sequence). V was trimmed by 0 bases and J by 6 bases, leaving 7 bases between them. In nucleotides, the CDR3 is TGTGCCAGCAGCTTGGCGGACAGCGAGCAGTACTTC. This translates into CASSLADSEQYF.

This clonotype was seen only a few times. The V and J genes are TRBV7-8 and TRBJ2-2; maybe TRBD1 (6 bases). The ends were cut back, 8 bases at V and 4 bases at J, with 14 bases in the middle. This CDR3 is built from 14 residues. The V gene's germline CDR1 is SGHVS and CDR2 FQNEAQ. The CDR3 reads CASGQGSGTGELFF. In nucleotides, the CDR3 is TGTGCCAGCGGGCAGGGGTCCGGCACCGGGGAGCTGTTTTTT. Using reference TRBV7-8 and TRBJ2-2 for the parts outside the CDR3, the full variable domain is GAGVSQSPRYKVAKRGQDVALRCDPISGHVSLFWYQQALGQGPEFLTYFQNEAQLDKSGLPSDRFFAERPEGSVSTLKIQRTQQEDSAVYLCASGQGSGTGELFFGEGSRLTVL.

The J gene is TRBJ2-3, the V gene TRBV7-2; 9 nucleotides agree with TRBD1. V lost 1 base, J lost 2 bases, and 4 bases stayed unmatched. The germline gives CDR1 SGHTA, CDR2 FQGNSA. The CDR3 contains 16 residues. The CDR3 sequence: CASSLGWTGATDTQYF. The CDR3, as DNA: TGTGCCAGCAGCTTAGGGTGGACAGGGGCCACAGATACGCAGTATTTT.

This chain joins TRBV5-4 and TRBJ1-2, with D tentatively TRBD1 (6 bases). This CDR3 is 13 amino acids long. Germline V gives CDR1 SGHNT, CDR2 YYREEE (reference sequence). Trimming cost V 5 bases and J 6 bases, with 14 bases left between them. The CDR3 region has the DNA TGTGCCAGCAGTCCTGGACAGTCCCATGGCTACACCTTC. This encodes CASSPGQSHGYTF. Drawing the rest from reference TRBV5-4 and TRBJ1-2, the complete variable domain is ETGVTQSPTHLIKTRGQQVTLRCSSQSGHNTVSWYQQALGQGPQFIFQYYREEENGRGNFPPRFSGLQFPNYSSELNVNALELDDSALYLCASSPGQSHGYTFGSGTRLTVV.

The sample holds a few counts of this clonotype. The chain carries TRBV24-1 and TRBJ2-1; 7 positions agree with TRBD1. The germline gives CDR1 KGHDR, CDR2 SFDVKD. The CDR3 has 15 residues. J was trimmed by 7 bases and V by 5 bases; bases with no gene match: 10. CDR3 DNA: TGTGCCACCAGTGCCGGGACAGCAACGGGTAATGAGCAGTTCTTC. As protein: CATSAGTATGNEQFF.

This chain joins TRBV10-2 and TRBJ2-7, with no clear D. This CDR3 has 15 amino acids. Trimming took off 6 bases at V and 3 bases at J, with 18 bases between the two ends. Germline V gene data show CDR1 as WSHSY and CDR2 as SAAADI. The CDR3 region is CASSNRMTGGYEQYF. The CDR3 nucleotides are TGCGCCAGCAGCAACCGTATGACTGGCGGCTACGAGCAGTACTTC.